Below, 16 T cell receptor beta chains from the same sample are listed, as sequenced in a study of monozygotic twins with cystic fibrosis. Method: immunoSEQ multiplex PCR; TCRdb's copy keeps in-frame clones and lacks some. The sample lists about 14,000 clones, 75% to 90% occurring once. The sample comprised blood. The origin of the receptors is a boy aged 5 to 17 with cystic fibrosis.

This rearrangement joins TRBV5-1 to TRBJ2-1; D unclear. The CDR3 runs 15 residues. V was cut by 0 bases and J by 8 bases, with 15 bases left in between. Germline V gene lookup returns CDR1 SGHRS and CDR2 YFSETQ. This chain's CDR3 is CASSLDGNYFDEQFF. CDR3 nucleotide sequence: TGCGCCAGCAGCTTGGACGGCAATTATTTCGATGAGCAGTTCTTC.

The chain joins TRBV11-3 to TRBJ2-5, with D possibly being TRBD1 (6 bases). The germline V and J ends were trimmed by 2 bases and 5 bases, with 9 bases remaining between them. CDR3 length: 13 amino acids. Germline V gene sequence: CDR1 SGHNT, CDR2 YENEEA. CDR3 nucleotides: TGTGCCAGCAGCTTATACAGGGCGGAGACCCAGTACTTC. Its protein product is CASSLYRAETQYF.

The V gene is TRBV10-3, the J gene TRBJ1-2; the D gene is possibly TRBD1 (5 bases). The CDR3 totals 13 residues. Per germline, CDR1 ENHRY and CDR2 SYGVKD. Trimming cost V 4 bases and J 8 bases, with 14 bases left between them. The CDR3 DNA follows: TGTGCCATCAGTGCTCGCGAAGGGGAAGGCTACACCTTC. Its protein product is CAISAREGEGYTF.

CDR3 nucleotides: TGTGCCAGCAGCCGTATAGCGGGAGCCTTAGTGTACAATGAGCAGTTCTTC. Encoded protein: CASSRIAGALVYNEQFF. The chain carries TRBV5-6 and TRBJ2-1, with 9 bases that match TRBD2. This CDR3 has 17 amino acids. V lost 4 bases, J lost 4 bases, and 12 bases stayed unmatched. Germline CDR1 and CDR2: SGHDT and YYEEEE.

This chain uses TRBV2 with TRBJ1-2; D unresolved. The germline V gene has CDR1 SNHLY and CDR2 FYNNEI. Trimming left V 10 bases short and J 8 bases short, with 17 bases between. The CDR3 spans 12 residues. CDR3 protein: CANSPPRRGYTF. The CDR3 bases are TGTGCCAACTCTCCCCCTCGTCGGGGCTACACCTTC.

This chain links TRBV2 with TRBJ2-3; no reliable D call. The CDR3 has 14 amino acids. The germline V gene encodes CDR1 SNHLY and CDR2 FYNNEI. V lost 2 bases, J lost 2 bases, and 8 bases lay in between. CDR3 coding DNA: TGTGCCAGCAGTGAACAGGCGTTCACAGATACGCAGTATTTT. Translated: CASSEQAFTDTQYF.

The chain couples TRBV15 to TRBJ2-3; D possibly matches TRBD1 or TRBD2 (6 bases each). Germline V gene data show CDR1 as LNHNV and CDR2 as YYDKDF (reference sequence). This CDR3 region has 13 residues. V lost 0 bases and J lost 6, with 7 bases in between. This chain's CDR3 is CATSREGGDTQYF. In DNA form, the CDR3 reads TGTGCCACCAGCAGAGAAGGGGGGGATACGCAGTATTTT.

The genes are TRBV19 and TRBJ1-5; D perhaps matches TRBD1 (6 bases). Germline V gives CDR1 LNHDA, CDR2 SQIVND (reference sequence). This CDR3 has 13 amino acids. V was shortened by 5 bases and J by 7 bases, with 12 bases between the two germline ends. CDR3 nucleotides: TGTGCCAGTAGTCCGGGGGCCGAGCAGCCCCAGCATTTT. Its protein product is CASSPGAEQPQHF.

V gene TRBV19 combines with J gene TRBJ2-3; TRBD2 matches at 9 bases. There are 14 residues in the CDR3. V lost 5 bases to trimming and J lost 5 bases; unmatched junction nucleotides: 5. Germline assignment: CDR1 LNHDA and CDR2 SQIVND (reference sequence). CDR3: CASSLKREEDTQYF. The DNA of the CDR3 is TGTGCCAGTAGTCTCAAGCGGGAGGAAGATACGCAGTATTTT. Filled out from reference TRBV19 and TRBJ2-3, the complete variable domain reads DGGITQSPKYLFRKEGQNVTLSCEQNLNHDAMYWYRQDPGQGLRLIYYSQIVNDFQKGDIAEGYSVSREKKESFPLTVTSAQKNPTAFYLCASSLKREEDTQYFGPGTRLTVL.

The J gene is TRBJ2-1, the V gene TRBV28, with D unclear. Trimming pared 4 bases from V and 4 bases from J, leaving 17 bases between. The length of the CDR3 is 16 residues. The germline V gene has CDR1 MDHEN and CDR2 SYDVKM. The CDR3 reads CASSSAAVDVYNEQFF. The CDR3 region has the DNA TGTGCCAGCAGTTCCGCCGCAGTGGACGTGTACAATGAGCAGTTCTTC.

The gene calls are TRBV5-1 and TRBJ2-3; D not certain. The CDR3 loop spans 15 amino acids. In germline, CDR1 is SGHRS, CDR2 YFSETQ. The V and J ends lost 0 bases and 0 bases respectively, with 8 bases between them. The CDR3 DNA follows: TGCGCCAGCAGCTTGGTGGTAACTAGCACAGATACGCAGTATTTT. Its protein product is CASSLVVTSTDTQYF. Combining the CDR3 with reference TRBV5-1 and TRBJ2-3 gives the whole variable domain KAGVTQTPRYLIKTRGQQVTLSCSPISGHRSVSWYQQTPGQGLQFLFEYFSETQRNKGNFPGRFSGRQFSNSRSEMNVSTLELGDSALYLCASSLVVTSTDTQYFGPGTRLTVL.

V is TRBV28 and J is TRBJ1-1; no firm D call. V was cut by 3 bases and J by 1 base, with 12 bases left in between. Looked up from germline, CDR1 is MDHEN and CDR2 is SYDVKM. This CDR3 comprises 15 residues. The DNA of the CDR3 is TGTGCCAGCAGTTTGAGGCAGACCCGGAACACTGAAGCTTTCTTT. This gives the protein CASSLRQTRNTEAFF. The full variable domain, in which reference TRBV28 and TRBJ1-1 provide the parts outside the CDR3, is DVKVTQSSRYLVKRTGEKVFLECVQDMDHENMFWYRQDPGLGLRLIYFSYDVKMKEKGDIPEGYSVSREKKERFSLILESASTNQTSMYLCASSLRQTRNTEAFFGQGTRLTVV.

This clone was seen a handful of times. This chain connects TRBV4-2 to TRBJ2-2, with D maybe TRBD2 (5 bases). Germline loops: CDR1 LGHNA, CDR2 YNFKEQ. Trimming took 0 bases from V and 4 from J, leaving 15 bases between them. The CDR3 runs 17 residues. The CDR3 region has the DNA TGTGCCAGCAGCCAAGAAGGGTCTAGCTGGCCCACCGGGGAGCTGTTTTTT. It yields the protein CASSQEGSSWPTGELFF.

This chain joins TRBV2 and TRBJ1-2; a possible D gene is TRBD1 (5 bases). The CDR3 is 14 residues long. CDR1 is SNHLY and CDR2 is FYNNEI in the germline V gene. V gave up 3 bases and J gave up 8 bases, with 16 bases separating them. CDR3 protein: CASSDFGQWMGYTF. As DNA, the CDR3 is TGTGCCAGCAGTGATTTTGGACAATGGATGGGCTACACCTTC.

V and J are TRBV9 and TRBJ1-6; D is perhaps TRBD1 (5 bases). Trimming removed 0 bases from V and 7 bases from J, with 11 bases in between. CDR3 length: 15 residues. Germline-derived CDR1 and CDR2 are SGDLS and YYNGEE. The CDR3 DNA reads TGTGCCAGCAGCGTAGGAGGGCAGGGAAATTCACCCCTCCACTTT. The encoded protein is CASSVGGQGNSPLHF.

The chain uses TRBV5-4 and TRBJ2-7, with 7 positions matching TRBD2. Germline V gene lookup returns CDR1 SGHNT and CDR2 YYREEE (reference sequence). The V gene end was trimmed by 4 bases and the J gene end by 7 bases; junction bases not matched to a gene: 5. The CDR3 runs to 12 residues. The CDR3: CASSPTGGEQYF. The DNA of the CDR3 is TGTGCCAGCAGCCCTACCGGGGGGGAGCAGTACTTC. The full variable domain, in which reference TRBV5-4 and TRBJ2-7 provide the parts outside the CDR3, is ETGVTQSPTHLIKTRGQQVTLRCSSQSGHNTVSWYQQALGQGPQFIFQYYREEENGRGNFPPRFSGLQFPNYSSELNVNALELDDSALYLCASSPTGGEQYFGPGTRLTVT.